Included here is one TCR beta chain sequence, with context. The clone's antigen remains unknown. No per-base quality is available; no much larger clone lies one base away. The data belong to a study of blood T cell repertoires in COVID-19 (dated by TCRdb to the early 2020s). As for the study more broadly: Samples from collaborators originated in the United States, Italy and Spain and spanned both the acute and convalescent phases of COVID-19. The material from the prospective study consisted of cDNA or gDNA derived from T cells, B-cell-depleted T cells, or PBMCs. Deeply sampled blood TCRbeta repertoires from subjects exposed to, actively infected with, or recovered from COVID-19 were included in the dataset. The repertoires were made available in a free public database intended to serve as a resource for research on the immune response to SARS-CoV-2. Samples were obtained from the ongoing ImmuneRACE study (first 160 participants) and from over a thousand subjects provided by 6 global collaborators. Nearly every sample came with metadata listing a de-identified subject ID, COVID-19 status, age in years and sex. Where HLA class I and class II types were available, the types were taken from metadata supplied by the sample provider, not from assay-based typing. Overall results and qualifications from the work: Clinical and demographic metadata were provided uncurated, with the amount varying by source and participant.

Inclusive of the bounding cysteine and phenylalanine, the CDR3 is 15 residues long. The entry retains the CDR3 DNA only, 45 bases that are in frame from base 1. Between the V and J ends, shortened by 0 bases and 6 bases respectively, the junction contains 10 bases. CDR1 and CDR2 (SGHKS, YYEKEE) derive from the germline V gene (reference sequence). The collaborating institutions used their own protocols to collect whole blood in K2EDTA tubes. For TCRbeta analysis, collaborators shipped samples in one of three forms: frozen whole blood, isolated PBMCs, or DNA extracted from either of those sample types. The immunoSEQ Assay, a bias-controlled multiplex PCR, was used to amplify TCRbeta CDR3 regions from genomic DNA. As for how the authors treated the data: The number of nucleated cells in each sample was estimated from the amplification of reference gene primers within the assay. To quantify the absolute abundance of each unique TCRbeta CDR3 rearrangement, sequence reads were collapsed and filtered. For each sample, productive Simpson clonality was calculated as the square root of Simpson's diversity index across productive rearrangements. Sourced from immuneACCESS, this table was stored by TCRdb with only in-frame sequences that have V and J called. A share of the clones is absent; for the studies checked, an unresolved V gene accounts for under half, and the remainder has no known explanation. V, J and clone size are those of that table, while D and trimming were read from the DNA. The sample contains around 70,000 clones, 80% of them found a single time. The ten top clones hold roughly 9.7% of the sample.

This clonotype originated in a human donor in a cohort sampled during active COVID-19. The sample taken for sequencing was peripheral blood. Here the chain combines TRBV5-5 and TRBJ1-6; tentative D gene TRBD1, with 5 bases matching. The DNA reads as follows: TGTGCCAGCAGCTTGGGGGGCGGCGGTAATTCACCCCTCCACTTT. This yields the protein CASSLGGGGNSPLHF.